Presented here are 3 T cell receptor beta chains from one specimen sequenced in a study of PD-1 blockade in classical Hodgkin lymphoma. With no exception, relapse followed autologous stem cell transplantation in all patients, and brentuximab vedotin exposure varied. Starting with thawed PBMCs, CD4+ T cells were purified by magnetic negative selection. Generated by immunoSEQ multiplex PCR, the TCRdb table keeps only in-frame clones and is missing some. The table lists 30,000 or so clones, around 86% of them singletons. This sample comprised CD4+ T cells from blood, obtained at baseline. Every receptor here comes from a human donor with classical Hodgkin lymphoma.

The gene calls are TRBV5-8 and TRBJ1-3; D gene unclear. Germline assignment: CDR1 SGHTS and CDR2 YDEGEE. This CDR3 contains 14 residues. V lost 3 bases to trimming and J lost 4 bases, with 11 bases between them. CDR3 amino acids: CASSWTVRGNTIYF. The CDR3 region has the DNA TGTGCCAGCAGCTGGACGGTGAGGGGAAACACCATATATTTT.

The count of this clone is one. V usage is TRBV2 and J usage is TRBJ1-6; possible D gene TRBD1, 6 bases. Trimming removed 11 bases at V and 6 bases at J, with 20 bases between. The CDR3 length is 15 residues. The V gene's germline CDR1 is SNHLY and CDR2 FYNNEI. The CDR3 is CAGADSEGLNSPLHF. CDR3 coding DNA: TGTGCCGGAGCGGACAGCGAAGGGCTTAATTCACCCCTCCACTTT.

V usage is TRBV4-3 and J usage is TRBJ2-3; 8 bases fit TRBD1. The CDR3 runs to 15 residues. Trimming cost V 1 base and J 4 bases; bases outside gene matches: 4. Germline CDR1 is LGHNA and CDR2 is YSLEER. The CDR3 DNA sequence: TGCGCCAGCAGCCAAGCCGCAGGGGGCGCAGATACGCAGTATTTT. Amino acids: CASSQAAGGADTQYF.